The sequence of this T cell receptor beta chain was determined in a study of beta chain features in type 1 diabetes. Expressed TCRB transcripts were sequenced because the entire RNA isolate underwent reverse transcription. Sequencing used immunoSEQ multiplex PCR; TCRdb keeps in-frame clones, though not all of them. The sample has 20,000 to 30,000 clones, under 75% seen once; the top ten hold 4% to 4.5%. Note on this clone: The antigen remains unidentified.

CDR1 SGHRS and CDR2 YFSETQ come from the germline V gene. This CDR3 has 15 residues. Trimming took 7 bases from V and 2 from J; bases not matched to a gene: 8. General study findings and limits: Within each of all four CD4+ subsets, Type 1 diabetes patients had TCRB CDR3s that were moderately but significantly shorter.

The chain joins TRBV5-1 to TRBJ2-3; 9 bases fit TRBD1. Sequences were obtained from Tregs from blood. The sequence came from a man younger than 30 with type 1 diabetes. The CDR3 DNA is TGCGCCAGCTCCCGGGACAGGGCCTCCACAGATACGCAGTATTTT. Translated: CASSRDRASTDTQYF. Full variable domain (missing parts from reference TRBV5-1 and TRBJ2-3): KAGVTQTPRYLIKTRGQQVTLSCSPISGHRSVSWYQQTPGQGLQFLFEYFSETQRNKGNFPGRFSGRQFSNSRSEMNVSTLELGDSALYLCASSRDRASTDTQYFGPGTRLTVL.